This passage covers 31 T cell receptor beta chains from one sample sequenced in a study of early T cells in non-severe SARS-CoV-2 infection (dated by TCRdb to the early 2020s). Preparation of the library involved 5' RACE. The sequencer listed for this sample is NextSeq 500. In-frame beta chains were kept once TCRdb had trimmed the public reads at Q25 with fastp and called clones with MiXCR. One record per CDR3 amino acid sequence lists the most common genes and DNA. Across this sample there are tens of thousands of distinct CDR3 sequences, with 15% to 18% seen only once. Approximately 12% of the sample rests with the top ten. Input material: whole blood. These receptors were taken from an adult who was a healthcare worker with PCR-confirmed SARS-CoV-2 infection or an uninfected control (not recorded which).

The chain uses TRBV10-3 and TRBJ2-7; weak D call: TRBD2 (6 bases). The CDR3 runs 15 residues. Trimming cost V 6 bases and J 0 bases, with 15 bases left between them. The germline gives CDR1 ENHRY, CDR2 SYGVKD. The CDR3 loop is CAISPAGLSSYEQYF. The CDR3 coding sequence is TGTGCCATCAGCCCCGCGGGACTCTCCTCCTACGAGCAGTACTTC.

This CDR3 is CASSSLVEQYF. CDR3 DNA sequence: TGTGCCAGCAGCTCCCTGGTCGAGCAGTACTTC. The chain joins TRBV7-9 to TRBJ2-7; D not resolved. Germline CDR1 reads SEHNR; CDR2 reads FQNEAQ (reference sequence). The length of the CDR3 is 11 residues. The V and J ends lost 4 bases and 6 bases respectively, with 7 bases between them.

The CDR3 DNA reads TGCGCCAGCAGCCTTACTAGCGGGAGAGGCGTTTACAATGAGCAGTTCTTC. As protein: CASSLTSGRGVYNEQFF. The V gene is TRBV5-1, the J gene TRBJ2-1; 11 nucleotides align to TRBD2. Per germline, CDR1 SGHRS and CDR2 YFSETQ. V was clipped by 4 bases and J by 4 bases; unmatched bases: 10. The CDR3 length is 17 residues.

This chain connects TRBV29-1 to TRBJ2-1, with 11 bases aligning to TRBD2. Looked up from germline, CDR1 is SQVTM and CDR2 is ANQGSEA. The ends lost 6 bases at V and 10 bases at J; junction bases unmatched: 8. This CDR3 region has 13 residues. The CDR3, as DNA: TGCAGCGTGAGACTAGCGGGGCAGGGGGAGCAGTTCTTC. Protein sequence: CSVRLAGQGEQFF.

This clonotype was seen more than once but under ten times. This chain uses TRBV28 with TRBJ2-1; D is possibly TRBD2 (6 bases). CDR1 and CDR2 from the germline V gene are MDHEN and SYDVKM. V was pared by 6 bases and J by 7 bases, with 13 bases between. This CDR3 has 13 residues. The CDR3 region is CASSPEAGNEQFF. The CDR3 DNA sequence: TGTGCCAGCAGCCCTGAGGCGGGGAATGAGCAGTTCTTC. Using reference TRBV28 and TRBJ2-1 for the parts outside the CDR3, the full variable domain is DVKVTQSSRYLVKRTGEKVFLECVQDMDHENMFWYRQDPGLGLRLIYFSYDVKMKEKGDIPEGYSVSREKKERFSLILESASTNQTSMYLCASSPEAGNEQFFGPGTRLTVL.

V and J are TRBV12-3 or TRBV12-4 and TRBJ1-1; D gene unclear. V lost 3 bases to trimming and J lost 0 bases, with 2 bases between them. The CDR3 contains 12 residues. The CDR3 coding sequence is TGTGCCAGCAGTTTCCTGAACACTGAAGCTTTCTTT. This sequence encodes CASSFLNTEAFF.

This clonotype was recorded at least ten times. The chain couples TRBV27 to TRBJ1-6; D remains unclear. The germline V gene encodes CDR1 MNHEY and CDR2 SMNVEV (reference sequence). The CDR3 has 15 amino acids. V was trimmed by 5 bases and J by 2 bases, leaving 10 bases between them. CDR3 amino acids: CASSDARAYNSPLHF. The CDR3 DNA sequence: TGTGCCAGCAGTGATGCGCGGGCCTATAATTCACCCCTCCACTTT.

The chain recombines TRBV13 with TRBJ1-4, with 8 bases matching TRBD1. This CDR3 comprises 13 residues. J gave up 5 bases and V 4 bases, and 0 bases lay outside the gene matches. The germline CDR1 and CDR2 sequences are PRHDT and FYEKMQ (reference sequence). CDR3 sequence reads: CASSYRGNEKLFF. The CDR3 bases are TGTGCCAGCAGCTACAGGGGGAATGAAAAACTGTTTTTT.

This clonotype was detected once. The chain recombines TRBV28 with TRBJ2-3, with 7 positions matching TRBD1. The V gene's germline CDR1 is MDHEN and CDR2 SYDVKM. Trimming at V came to 7 bases and at J to 3 bases, leaving 4 bases not matched to a gene. This CDR3 has 13 amino acids. The CDR3: CASKETGTDTQYF. CDR3 DNA: TGTGCCAGCAAAGAGACAGGGACAGATACGCAGTATTTT.

The CDR3 nucleotides read TGTGCCAGTAGTACGACAAGACAGGGGCAGACCTACGAGCAGTACTTC. As protein: CASSTTRQGQTYEQYF. This chain uses TRBV19 with TRBJ2-7; 8 nucleotides align to TRBD1. V gave up 4 bases and J gave up 2 bases; unmatched junction bases: 10. The CDR3 is made up of 16 amino acids. The germline gives CDR1 LNHDA, CDR2 SQIVND (reference sequence). Drawing the rest from reference TRBV19 and TRBJ2-7, the complete variable domain is DGGITQSPKYLFRKEGQNVTLSCEQNLNHDAMYWYRQDPGQGLRLIYYSQIVNDFQKGDIAEGYSVSREKKESFPLTVTSAQKNPTAFYLCASSTTRQGQTYEQYFGPGTRLTVT.

This clonotype was recorded a few times. The rearrangement links TRBV10-3 to TRBJ1-5; D ambiguous. Between the trimmed V and J ends, which lost 7 bases and 0 bases, there was a span of 7 bases. The CDR3 covers 13 residues. Per germline, CDR1 ENHRY and CDR2 SYGVKD. As DNA, the CDR3 is TGTGCCATCACAGTGGATAGCAATCAGCCCCAGCATTTT. This codes for CAITVDSNQPQHF.

V and J are TRBV5-1 and TRBJ1-1, with 8 bases fitting TRBD1. Germline V gene data show CDR1 as SGHRS and CDR2 as YFSETQ. The CDR3 covers 13 residues. Unmatched junction bases numbered 0, after V lost 1 base and J lost 4 bases. In DNA form, the CDR3 reads TGCGCCAGCAGCTTGACAGGGGGCACTGAAGCTTTCTTT. This gives the protein CASSLTGGTEAFF.

This clonotype was seen more than once but under ten times. DNA for the CDR3: TGTGCCTGGAGTGTACAGCCGCATGGCTACACCTTC. Encoded protein: CAWSVQPHGYTF. The chain is built from TRBV30 and TRBJ1-2, with D unresolved. The CDR3 covers 12 residues. The ends were cut back, 0 bases at V and 6 bases at J, with 8 bases in the middle. The germline CDR1 and CDR2 sequences are GTSNPN and SVGIG (reference sequence).

This clonotype occurred a few times. CDR3 sequence: CASRGTGETEAFF. In DNA, the CDR3 is TGTGCCAGCAGGGGGACAGGGGAGACTGAAGCTTTCTTT. The chain employs TRBV27 and TRBJ1-1, with 10 bases aligning to TRBD1. The CDR3 loop spans 13 amino acids. Per the germline V gene, CDR1 is MNHEY and CDR2 is SMNVEV (reference sequence). Unmatched junction bases numbered 3, after V lost 6 bases and J lost 5 bases.

The chain employs TRBV6-4 and TRBJ1-2; D might be TRBD1 (6 bases). Trimming left V 3 bases short and J 8 bases short, with 16 bases between. The CDR3 has 14 amino acids. Per the germline V gene, CDR1 is MRHNA and CDR2 is SNTAGT. The CDR3 is CASSEGGIGRGYTF. The CDR3 DNA reads TGTGCCAGCAGTGAAGGGGGGATTGGTCGCGGCTACACCTTC.

This clonotype appeared a few times. The V call is TRBV7-9, the J call TRBJ2-6; D is uncertain. Germline lookup yields CDR1 SEHNR and CDR2 FQNEAQ (reference sequence). V was trimmed by 5 bases and J by 6 bases, leaving 5 bases between them. CDR3 length equals 12 residues. CDR3 amino acids: CASSPPANVLTF. The CDR3 coding sequence is TGTGCCAGCAGCCCCCCGGCCAACGTCCTGACTTTC.

V is TRBV11-2 and J is TRBJ2-2; TRBD2 might be the D (6 bases). This CDR3 region has 19 residues. V lost 3 bases to trimming and J lost 5 bases, with 25 bases between them. Germline loops: CDR1 SGHAT, CDR2 FQNNGV. For the CDR3, the DNA is TGTGCCAGCAGCTTCTCATCAGGAGGAGAAGTTGGGGGGACCGGGGAGCTGTTTTTT. Its protein product is CASSFSSGGEVGGTGELFF.

The V call is TRBV6-5, the J call TRBJ2-7; 7 nucleotides line up with TRBD1. Germline V gene lookup returns CDR1 MNHEY and CDR2 SVGAGI. V lost 3 bases to trimming and J lost 2 bases; unmatched junction nucleotides: 4. The CDR3 spans 14 residues. CDR3 protein: CASSYVQGTYEQYF. CDR3 in DNA: TGTGCCAGCAGTTATGTACAGGGGACCTACGAGCAGTACTTC.

This rearrangement joins TRBV12-3 or TRBV12-4 to TRBJ1-4, with a tentative D call TRBD1 (5 bases). The CDR3 has 13 residues. V lost 5 bases and J lost 8, with 12 bases in between. The CDR3 DNA is TGTGCCAGCAGTGAGGCCGCAGGGGAAAAACTGTTTTTT. Protein: CASSEAAGEKLFF.

This clonotype was counted only a few times. The gene calls are TRBV20-1 and TRBJ2-7; maybe TRBD1 (6 bases). The germline gives CDR1 DFQATT, CDR2 SNEGSKA (reference sequence). Trimming cost V 0 bases and J 4 bases, with 13 bases left between them. The CDR3 has 14 residues. This CDR3 reads CSAREGHREYEQYF. The CDR3 DNA reads TGCAGTGCTAGAGAAGGCCACAGGGAGTACGAGCAGTACTTC.

The rearrangement links TRBV7-2 to TRBJ2-1; a weak D match, TRBD1 (5 bases). This CDR3 spans 13 amino acids. Germline loops: CDR1 SGHTA, CDR2 FQGNSA. V was trimmed by 0 bases and J by 13 bases, leaving 13 bases between them. The DNA for the CDR3 is TGTGCCAGCAGCTTAGCGATAAGACAGACACAGTTCTTC. Protein product: CASSLAIRQTQFF.

This clonotype occurred a few times. This chain connects TRBV6-5 to TRBJ2-1; 10 bases map to TRBD2. The CDR3 is 15 amino acids. CDR1 MNHEY and CDR2 SVGAGI come from the germline V gene. Trimming at V came to 4 bases and at J to 6 bases, leaving 6 bases not matched to a gene. The CDR3 is CASSLLAGMGNEQFF. In nucleotides, the CDR3 is TGTGCCAGCAGTTTACTAGCGGGAATGGGCAATGAGCAGTTCTTC.

The chain employs TRBV27 and TRBJ1-6, with 9 bases that match TRBD1. The CDR3 has 14 amino acids. After removal of 5 bases from V and 10 bases from J, the junction contained 6 bases not matched to a gene. Germline CDR1 reads MNHEY; CDR2 reads SMNVEV (reference sequence). This CDR3 is CASSRTGGGSPLHF. The CDR3 DNA reads as TGTGCCAGCAGTCGAACAGGGGGCGGCTCACCCCTCCACTTT.

This clonotype was seen more than once but under ten times. This chain links TRBV4-1 with TRBJ2-2, with 11 bases identical to TRBD2. CDR1 MGHRA and CDR2 YSYEKL come from the germline V gene. This CDR3 has 17 amino acids. J lost 9 bases, V lost 3 bases, and 12 bases had no gene match. The DNA for the CDR3 is TGCGCCAGCAGCCACGCCCTAGCGGGGGGCCTGAATCGGGAGCTGTTTTTT. Protein sequence: CASSHALAGGLNRELFF.

This clonotype has a count of ten or more. The chain combines TRBV6-6 with TRBJ2-2, with 9 bases fitting TRBD1. The CDR3 totals 16 residues. The germline gives CDR1 MNHNY, CDR2 SVGAGI (reference sequence). Trimming removed 3 bases from V and 5 bases from J; junction bases left unmatched: 7. CDR3: CASSYTGGARTGELFF. The CDR3, as DNA: TGTGCCAGCAGTTATACAGGGGGCGCAAGAACCGGGGAGCTGTTTTTT.

Only a few counts were recorded for this clonotype. The chain combines TRBV27 with TRBJ1-2; 8 nucleotides line up with TRBD1. With V trimmed by 5 bases and J by 4 bases, 3 bases remained unmatched. CDR3 length equals 13 residues. Per germline, CDR1 MNHEY and CDR2 SMNVEV (reference sequence). CDR3 sequence: CASSLTGVYGYTF. In DNA form, the CDR3 reads TGTGCCAGCAGTCTGACAGGGGTCTATGGCTACACCTTC.

This clonotype was found a few times. V and J are TRBV5-1 and TRBJ2-5; D remains unclear. The CDR3 runs to 13 residues. The germline V and J ends were trimmed by 1 base and 3 bases, with 7 bases remaining between them. Germline CDR1 reads SGHRS; CDR2 reads YFSETQ. The CDR3 nucleotides are TGCGCCAGCAGCTTGCAGTCGGAAGAGACCCAGTACTTC. It codes for CASSLQSEETQYF.

Worth noting for this clonotype: An end of the junction does not agree with germline; a read error may underlie this. The chain employs TRBV5-4 and TRBJ2-2; 9 bases agree with TRBD1. This CDR3 is built from 15 residues. Germline V gene sequence: CDR1 SGHNT, CDR2 YYREEE (reference sequence). The CDR3 region is CVSSSGTGPTGELFF. The CDR3 DNA is TGTGTCAGCAGCTCCGGGACAGGGCCCACCGGGGAGCTGTTTTTT.

This clonotype was counted ten times or more. CDR3 protein: CASSLPQVSYGYTF. In nucleotides, the CDR3 is TGTGCCAGCAGTTTACCACAGGTCTCCTATGGCTACACCTTC. The chain carries TRBV28 and TRBJ1-2; D may be TRBD1 (5 bases). Germline V gene sequence: CDR1 MDHEN, CDR2 SYDVKM. The V end was cut by 2 bases, the J end by 4 bases, with 11 bases between. This CDR3 is 14 amino acids long.

The genes are TRBV28 and TRBJ1-5; 9 nucleotides agree with TRBD1. The CDR3 runs to 14 residues. The germline CDR1 and CDR2 sequences are MDHEN and SYDVKM. The junction had 3 bases not matched to a gene; V was cut back by 5 bases and J by 4 bases. The CDR3, as DNA: TGTGCCAGCAGTCCGGACAGGGGAAATCAGCCCCAGCATTTT. As protein: CASSPDRGNQPQHF.

This clonotype was detected only a few times. The chain uses TRBV5-1 and TRBJ2-7; 8 bases match TRBD1. Trimming removed 7 bases from V and 6 bases from J; junction bases left unmatched: 15. There are 15 residues in the CDR3. From germline, CDR1 is SGHRS and CDR2 YFSETQ. The CDR3 is CASQYGQGPGLEQYF. In nucleotides, the CDR3 is TGCGCCAGCCAATATGGACAGGGCCCCGGCCTCGAGCAGTACTTC.